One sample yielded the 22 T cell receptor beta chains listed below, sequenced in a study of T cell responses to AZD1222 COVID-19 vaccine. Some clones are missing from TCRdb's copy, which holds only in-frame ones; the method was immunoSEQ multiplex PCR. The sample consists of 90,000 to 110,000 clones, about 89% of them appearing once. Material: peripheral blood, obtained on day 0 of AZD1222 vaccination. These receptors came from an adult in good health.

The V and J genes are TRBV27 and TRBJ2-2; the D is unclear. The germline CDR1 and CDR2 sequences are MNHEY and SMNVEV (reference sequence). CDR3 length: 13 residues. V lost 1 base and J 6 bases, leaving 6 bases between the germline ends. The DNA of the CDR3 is TGTGCCAGCAGTTTATATAACCCCGGGGAGCTGTTTTTT. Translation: CASSLYNPGELFF.

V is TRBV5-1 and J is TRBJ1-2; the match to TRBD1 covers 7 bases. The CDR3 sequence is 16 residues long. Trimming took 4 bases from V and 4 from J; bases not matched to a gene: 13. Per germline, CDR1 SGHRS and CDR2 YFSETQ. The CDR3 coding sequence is TGCGCCAGCAGCCTTCAGTCCGGCTGGACAGGCTATGGCTACACCTTC. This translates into CASSLQSGWTGYGYTF.

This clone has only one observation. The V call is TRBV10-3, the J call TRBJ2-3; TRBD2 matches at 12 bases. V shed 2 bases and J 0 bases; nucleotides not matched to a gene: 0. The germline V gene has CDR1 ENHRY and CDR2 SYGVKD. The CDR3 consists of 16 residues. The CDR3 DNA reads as TGTGCCATCAGTGAGGGGACTAGCGGGAGCACAGATACGCAGTATTTT. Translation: CAISEGTSGSTDTQYF.

CDR3 region: CASSRTSGPTADTGELFF. The CDR3 nucleotides are TGTGCCAGCAGCAGGACTAGCGGACCCACGGCGGACACCGGGGAGCTGTTTTTT. The chain couples TRBV5-5 to TRBJ2-2, with 10 nucleotides matching TRBD2. V gave up 4 bases and J gave up 3 bases; unmatched junction bases: 12. From germline, CDR1 is SGHKS and CDR2 YYEKEE (reference sequence). The CDR3 consists of 18 residues.

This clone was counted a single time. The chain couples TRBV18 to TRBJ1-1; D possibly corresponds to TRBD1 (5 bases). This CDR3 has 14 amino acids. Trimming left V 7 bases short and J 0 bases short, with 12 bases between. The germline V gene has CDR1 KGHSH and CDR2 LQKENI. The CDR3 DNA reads TGTGCCAGCTTGGCCGGGACGGTGAACACTGAAGCTTTCTTT. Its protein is CASLAGTVNTEAFF. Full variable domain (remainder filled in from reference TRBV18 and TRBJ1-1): NAGVMQNPRHLVRRRGQEARLRCSPMKGHSHVYWYRQLPEEGLKFMVYLQKENIIDESGMPKERFSAEFPKEGPSILRIQQVVRGDSAAYFCASLAGTVNTEAFFGQGTRLTVV.

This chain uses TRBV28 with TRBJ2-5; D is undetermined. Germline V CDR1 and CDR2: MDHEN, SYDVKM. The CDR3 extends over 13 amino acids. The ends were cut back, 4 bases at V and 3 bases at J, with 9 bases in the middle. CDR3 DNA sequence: TGTGCCAGCAGTTCGCCCCCCAAAGAGACCCAGTACTTC. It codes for CASSSPPKETQYF.

The CDR3 loop is CATSDSPGQGSTDTQYF. The CDR3 DNA sequence: TGTGCCACCAGTGATTCACCGGGACAGGGGAGCACAGATACGCAGTATTTT. The chain links TRBV24-1 to TRBJ2-3; TRBD1 matches at 10 bases. CDR3 size: 17 residues. After removal of 2 bases from V and 0 bases from J, the junction contained 4 bases not matched to a gene. Germline V gene data show CDR1 as KGHDR and CDR2 as SFDVKD.

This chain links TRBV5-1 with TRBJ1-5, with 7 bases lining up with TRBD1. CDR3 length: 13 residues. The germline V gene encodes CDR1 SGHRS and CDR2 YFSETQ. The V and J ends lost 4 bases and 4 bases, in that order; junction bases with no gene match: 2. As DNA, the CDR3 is TGCGCCAGCAGCGTGGGACAGAATCAGCCCCAGCATTTT. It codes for CASSVGQNQPQHF.

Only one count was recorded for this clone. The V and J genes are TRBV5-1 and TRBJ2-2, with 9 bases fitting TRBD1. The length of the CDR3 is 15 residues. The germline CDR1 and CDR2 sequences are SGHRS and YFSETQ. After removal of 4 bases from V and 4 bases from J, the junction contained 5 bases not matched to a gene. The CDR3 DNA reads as TGCGCCAGCAGCGCCAGACAGGGGGTCACCGGGGAGCTGTTTTTT. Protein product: CASSARQGVTGELFF.

The CDR3: CASSAHRGQNQPQHF. The CDR3 region has the DNA TGTGCCAGCAGCGCTCACAGGGGCCAAAATCAGCCCCAGCATTTT. The genes are TRBV27 and TRBJ1-5; 7 nucleotides match TRBD1. V trimming: 6 bases; J trimming: 4 bases; junction bases outside the gene matches: 9. CDR1 and CDR2 from the germline V gene are MNHEY and SMNVEV (reference sequence). The CDR3 sequence is 15 residues long.

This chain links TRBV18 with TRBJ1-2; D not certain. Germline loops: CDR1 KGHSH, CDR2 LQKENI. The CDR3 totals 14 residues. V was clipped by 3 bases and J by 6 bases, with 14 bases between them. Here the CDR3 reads CASSPDQSPHGYTF. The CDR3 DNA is TGTGCCAGCTCACCCGACCAAAGTCCTCATGGCTACACCTTC.

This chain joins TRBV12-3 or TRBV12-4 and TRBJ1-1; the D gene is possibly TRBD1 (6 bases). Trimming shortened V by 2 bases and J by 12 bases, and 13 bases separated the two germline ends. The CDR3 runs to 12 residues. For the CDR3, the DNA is TGTGCCAGCAGTTTAACAGGGTCCCAAACTTTCTTT. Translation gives CASSLTGSQTFF.

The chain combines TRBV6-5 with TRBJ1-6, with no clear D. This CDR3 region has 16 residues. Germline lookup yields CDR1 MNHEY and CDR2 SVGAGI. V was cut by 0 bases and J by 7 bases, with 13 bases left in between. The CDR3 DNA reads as TGTGCCAGCAGTTACTCTTCAGCCATGGGGAATTCACCCCTCCACTTT. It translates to CASSYSSAMGNSPLHF.

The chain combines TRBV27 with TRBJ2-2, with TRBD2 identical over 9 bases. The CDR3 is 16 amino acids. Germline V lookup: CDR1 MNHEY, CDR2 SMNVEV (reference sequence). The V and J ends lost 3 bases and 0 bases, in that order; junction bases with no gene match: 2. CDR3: CASSLSSGANTGELFF. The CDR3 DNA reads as TGTGCCAGCAGTTTGTCTAGCGGGGCGAACACCGGGGAGCTGTTTTTT.

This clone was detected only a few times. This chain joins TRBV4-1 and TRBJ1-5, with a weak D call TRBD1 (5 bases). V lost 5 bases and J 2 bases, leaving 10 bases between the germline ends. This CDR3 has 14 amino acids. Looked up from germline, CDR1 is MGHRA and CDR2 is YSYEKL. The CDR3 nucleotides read TGCGCCAGCAGCTTCCGGGGGGGCAATCAGCCCCAGCATTTT. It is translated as CASSFRGGNQPQHF.

The CDR3 coding sequence is TGTGCCAGTAGGCCGGAGAGGGGGGCCAACGTCCTGACTTTC. As protein: CASRPERGANVLTF. This chain links TRBV19 with TRBJ2-6; D is ambiguous. The V and J ends lost 6 bases and 4 bases respectively, with 10 bases between them. The CDR3 sequence is 14 residues long. Germline V lookup: CDR1 LNHDA, CDR2 SQIVND (reference sequence).

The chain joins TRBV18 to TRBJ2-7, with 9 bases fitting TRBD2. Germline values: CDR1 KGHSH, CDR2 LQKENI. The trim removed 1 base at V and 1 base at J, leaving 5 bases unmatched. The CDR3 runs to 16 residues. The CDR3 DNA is TGTGCCAGCTCACCACGGGCGGGAGGGCCTTCCTACGAGCAGTACTTC. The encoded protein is CASSPRAGGPSYEQYF.

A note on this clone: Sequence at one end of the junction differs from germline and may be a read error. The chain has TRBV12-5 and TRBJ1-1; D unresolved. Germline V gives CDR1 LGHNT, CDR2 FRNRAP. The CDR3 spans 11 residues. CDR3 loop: CASGLKTEAFF. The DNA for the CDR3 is TGTGCTAGTGGTTTGAAGACTGAAGCTTTCTTT.

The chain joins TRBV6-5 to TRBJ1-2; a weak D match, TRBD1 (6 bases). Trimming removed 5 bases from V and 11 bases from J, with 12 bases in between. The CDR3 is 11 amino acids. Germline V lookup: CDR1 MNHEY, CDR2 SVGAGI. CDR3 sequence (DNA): TGTGCCAGCAGTAGCTTCACAGGGTACACCTTC. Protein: CASSSFTGYTF.

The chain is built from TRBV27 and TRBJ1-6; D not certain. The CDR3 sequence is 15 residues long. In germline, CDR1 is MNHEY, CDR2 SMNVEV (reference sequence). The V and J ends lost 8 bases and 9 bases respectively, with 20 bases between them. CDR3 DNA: TGTGCCAGCCGACGGAGGGTTGTTGATGGTTCACCCCTCCACTTT. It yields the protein CASRRRVVDGSPLHF.

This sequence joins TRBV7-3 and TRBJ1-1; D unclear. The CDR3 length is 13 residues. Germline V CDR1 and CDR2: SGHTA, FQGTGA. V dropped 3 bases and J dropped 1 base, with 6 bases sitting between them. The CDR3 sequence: CASSFAGNTEAFF. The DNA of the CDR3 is TGTGCCAGCAGCTTCGCGGGGAACACTGAAGCTTTCTTT.

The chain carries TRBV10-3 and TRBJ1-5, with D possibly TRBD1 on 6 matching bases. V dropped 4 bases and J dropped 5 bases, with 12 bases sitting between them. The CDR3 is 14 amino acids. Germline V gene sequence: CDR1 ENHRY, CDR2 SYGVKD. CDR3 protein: CAISAAGVDQPQHF. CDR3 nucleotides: TGTGCCATCAGTGCGGCAGGGGTTGATCAGCCCCAGCATTTT.